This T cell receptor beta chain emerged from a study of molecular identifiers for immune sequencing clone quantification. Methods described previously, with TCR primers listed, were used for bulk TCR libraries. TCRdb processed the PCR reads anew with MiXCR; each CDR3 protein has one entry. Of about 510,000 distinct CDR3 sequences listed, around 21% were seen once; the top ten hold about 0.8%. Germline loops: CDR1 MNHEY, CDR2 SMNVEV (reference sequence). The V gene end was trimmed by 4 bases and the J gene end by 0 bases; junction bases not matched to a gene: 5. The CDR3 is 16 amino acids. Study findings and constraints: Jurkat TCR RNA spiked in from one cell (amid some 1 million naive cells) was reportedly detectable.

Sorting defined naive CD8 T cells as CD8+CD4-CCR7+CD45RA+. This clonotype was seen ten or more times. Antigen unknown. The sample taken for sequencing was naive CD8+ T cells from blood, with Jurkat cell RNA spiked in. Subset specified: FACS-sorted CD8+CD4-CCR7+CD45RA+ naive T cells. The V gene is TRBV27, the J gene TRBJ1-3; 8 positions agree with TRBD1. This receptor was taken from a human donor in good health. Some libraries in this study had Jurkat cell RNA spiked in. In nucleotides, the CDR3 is TGTGCCAGCAGTTCTCTGGACAGGGCCTCTGGAAACACCATATATTTT. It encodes CASSSLDRASGNTIYF.